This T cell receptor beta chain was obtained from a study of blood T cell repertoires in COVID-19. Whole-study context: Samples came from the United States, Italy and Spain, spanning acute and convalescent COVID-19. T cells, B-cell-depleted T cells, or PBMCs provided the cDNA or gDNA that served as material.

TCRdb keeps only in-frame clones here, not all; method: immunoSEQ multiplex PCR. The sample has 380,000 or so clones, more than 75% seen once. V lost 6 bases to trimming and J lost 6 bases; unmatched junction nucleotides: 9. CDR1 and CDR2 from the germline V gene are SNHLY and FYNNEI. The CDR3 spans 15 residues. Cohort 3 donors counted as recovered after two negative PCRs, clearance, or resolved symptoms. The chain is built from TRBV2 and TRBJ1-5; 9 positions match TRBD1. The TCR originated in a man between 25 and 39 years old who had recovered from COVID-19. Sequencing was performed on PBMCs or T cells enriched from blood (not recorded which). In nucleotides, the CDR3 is TGTGCCAGCAGGCCTGACAGGGGGTCGCGTCAGCCCCAGCATTTT. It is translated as CASRPDRGSRQPQHF.